Below are 17 T cell receptor beta chains sequenced from a single sample in a study of liver allograft versus peripheral blood T cells. Study at large: What was compared were the T cell receptor repertoires in transplanted livers and those in the peripheral blood of recipients.

MiXCR, run by TCRdb on the reads, gives a single entry per CDR3 protein. The table records around 12,000 distinct CDR3 sequences, roughly 28% of them present only once. All receptors come from a human patient who had a liver transplant. The T cells may partly be graft donor cells.

The chain carries TRBV10-1 and TRBJ1-1; D not certain. Trimming cost V 2 bases and J 4 bases, with 8 bases left between them. This CDR3 comprises 13 residues. Per germline, CDR1 WNHNN and CDR2 SYGVQD (reference sequence). The CDR3 DNA reads TGCGCCAGCAGTGAGGGCATTTTCACTGAAGCTTTCTTT. The encoded protein is CASSEGIFTEAFF.

The chain combines TRBV12-3 or TRBV12-4 with TRBJ1-2; the match to TRBD1 covers 7 bases. The ends lost 4 bases at V and 4 bases at J; junction bases unmatched: 12. This CDR3 has 16 residues. This CDR3 is CASSYLKTGPSYGYTF. In nucleotides, the CDR3 is TGTGCCAGCAGTTATTTAAAGACAGGGCCGTCCTATGGCTACACCTTC.

By share of the sample, this clonotype is medium-sized. V gene TRBV30 combines with J gene TRBJ1-2, with 7 bases matching TRBD1. Looked up from germline, CDR1 is GTSNPN and CDR2 is SVGIG (reference sequence). Trimming removed 7 bases from V and 3 bases from J; junction bases left unmatched: 17. The CDR3 covers 16 residues. CDR3 in DNA: TGTGCCTCGACGACAGGGTCGGCGGTCATCGACTATGGCTACACCTTC. This codes for CASTTGSAVIDYGYTF.

V usage is TRBV19 and J usage is TRBJ1-2; no firm D call. Trimming removed 6 bases at V and 0 bases at J, with 17 bases between. The CDR3 sequence is 16 residues long. CDR1 is LNHDA and CDR2 is SQIVND in the germline V gene (reference sequence). The CDR3 region is CASRRFSGQANYGYTF. CDR3 nucleotides: TGTGCCAGTAGGAGATTTAGCGGGCAGGCTAACTATGGCTACACCTTC.

This chain joins TRBV6-1 and TRBJ2-7; D not resolved. The CDR3 extends over 11 amino acids. CDR1 and CDR2 (germline): MNHNS, SASEGT. The V end lost 6 bases, the J end lost 4 bases, and 7 bases lay between the germline ends. As DNA, the CDR3 is TGTGCCAGCAGCTTGAATTACGAGCAGTACTTC. This codes for CASSLNYEQYF.

This clonotype was found a few times. The CDR3 coding sequence is TGCAGTGCCCCCCGGGCAGGGGCTAATTCACCCCTCCACTTT. This sequence encodes CSAPRAGANSPLHF. The genes are TRBV20-1 and TRBJ1-6, with D possibly being TRBD1 (6 bases). The V gene lost 6 bases and the J gene lost 6 bases, with 15 bases spanning the gap. The CDR3 loop spans 14 amino acids. From germline, CDR1 is DFQATT and CDR2 SNEGSKA (reference sequence).

This clonotype is a singleton in its sample. This chain uses TRBV29-1 with TRBJ1-1; D perhaps matches TRBD1 (6 bases). V gave up 6 bases and J gave up 0 bases, with 8 bases separating them. The CDR3 spans 12 residues. Per the germline V gene, CDR1 is SQVTM and CDR2 is ANQGSEA. The CDR3 loop reads CSVQGMNTEAFF. CDR3 sequence (DNA): TGCAGCGTACAGGGCATGAACACTGAAGCTTTCTTT.

This clonotype was picked up a small number of times. V gene TRBV19 combines with J gene TRBJ2-7; 7 bases are a match to TRBD1. J gave up 3 bases and V 3 bases, and 8 bases lay outside the gene matches. CDR1 is LNHDA and CDR2 is SQIVND in the germline V gene (reference sequence). The CDR3 sequence is 15 residues long. The CDR3, as DNA: TGTGCCAGTAGTATCACAGGGGCGCGGAGCTACGAGCAGTACTTC. Translated: CASSITGARSYEQYF.

This clonotype is medium-sized within its sample. This chain joins TRBV10-3 and TRBJ1-3, with D unresolved. CDR1 and CDR2 from the germline V gene are ENHRY and SYGVKD. The CDR3 runs 15 residues. The V end lost 7 bases, the J end lost 0 bases, and 13 bases lay between the germline ends. CDR3 DNA sequence: TGTGCCATCATGCCGGAGAGGAGCTCTGGAAACACCATATATTTT. Translated: CAIMPERSSGNTIYF.

Relative to its sample, this clonotype is medium-sized. The chain is built from TRBV6-1 and TRBJ2-3; 9 bases map to TRBD2. Per germline, CDR1 MNHNS and CDR2 SASEGT. Losses at the gene ends were 7 bases for V and 3 bases for J; bases not matched to a gene: 8. This CDR3 has 15 residues. CDR3 sequence reads: CASTLGLAGTDTQYF. CDR3 DNA sequence: TGTGCCAGCACTCTGGGACTAGCCGGTACAGATACGCAGTATTTT.

The chain uses TRBV19 and TRBJ1-1; D not resolved. V was clipped by 3 bases and J by 3 bases, with 8 bases between them. Germline-derived CDR1 and CDR2 are LNHDA and SQIVND (reference sequence). The CDR3 length is 13 residues. Written as DNA, the CDR3 is TGTGCCAGTAGTATCCAGGCGGACACTGAAGCTTTCTTT. Protein product: CASSIQADTEAFF.

This chain joins TRBV20-1 and TRBJ2-7, with TRBD1 identical over 7 bases. This CDR3 spans 14 amino acids. The ends lost 1 base at V and 8 bases at J; junction bases unmatched: 11. The germline V gene has CDR1 DFQATT and CDR2 SNEGSKA (reference sequence). CDR3 nucleotides: TGCAGTGCTAGAGCGACAGGGCCTGATAGGCAGCAGTACTTC. The encoded protein is CSARATGPDRQQYF.

This clonotype is a singleton in its sample. The V gene is TRBV19, the J gene TRBJ1-1, with TRBD1 as a possible D gene (6 bases). There are 15 residues in the CDR3. V was trimmed by 4 bases and J by 0 bases, leaving 12 bases between them. Germline V gene data show CDR1 as LNHDA and CDR2 as SQIVND (reference sequence). The chain's CDR3 is CASSKDRNLNTEAFF. CDR3 nucleotide sequence: TGTGCCAGTAGTAAGGACAGAAACTTGAACACTGAAGCTTTCTTT.

This clonotype is labeled as medium-sized. The chain joins TRBV6-1 to TRBJ2-7; 9 bases agree with TRBD1. CDR3 length: 16 amino acids. V gave up 3 bases and J gave up 4 bases; unmatched junction bases: 10. The germline V gene encodes CDR1 MNHNS and CDR2 SASEGT. DNA for the CDR3: TGTGCCAGCAGTGACCCCGGCCGACAGGGGGAATACGAGCAGTACTTC. Its protein product is CASSDPGRQGEYEQYF.

There are many counts of this clonotype. V is TRBV5-6 and J is TRBJ1-6, with 10 nucleotides matching TRBD1. The CDR3 runs 13 residues. Germline CDR1 reads SGHDT; CDR2 reads YYEEEE. After removal of 4 bases from V and 11 bases from J, the junction contained 3 bases not matched to a gene. CDR3 in amino acids: CASSGGQGAPLHF. CDR3 coding DNA: TGTGCCAGCAGCGGCGGACAGGGGGCACCCCTCCACTTT.

This clonotype qualifies as medium-sized. The rearrangement links TRBV28 to TRBJ2-1; a weak D match, TRBD1 (6 bases). CDR1 and CDR2 (germline): MDHEN, SYDVKM. The V end lost 8 bases, the J end lost 8 bases, and 19 bases lay between the germline ends. This CDR3 comprises 14 residues. The CDR3 DNA reads TGTGCCAGCTTGTCAGGGGTTCGCTCTCATGAGCAGTTCTTC. As protein: CASLSGVRSHEQFF.

This clonotype is termed medium-sized. The CDR3 nucleotides read TGTGCCAGTAGTATGCCCGGGACACACCAAGAGACCCAGTACTTC. Translation: CASSMPGTHQETQYF. The gene calls are TRBV19 and TRBJ2-5; D might be TRBD1 (6 bases). Germline values: CDR1 LNHDA, CDR2 SQIVND (reference sequence). The CDR3 has 15 amino acids. V lost 3 bases to trimming and J lost 0 bases, with 11 bases between them.